The next 23 T cell receptor beta chains were all read from a single sample in a study of blood T cell repertoires in COVID-19. TCRdb keeps only in-frame clones here, not all; method: immunoSEQ multiplex PCR. The data hold about 380,000 clones, with 89% observed a single time. Sequenced input: peripheral blood. These receptors all stem from a man aged 40-49 years with acute or convalescent COVID-19.

The chain recombines TRBV9 with TRBJ1-3; 10 bases line up with TRBD1. The CDR3 runs 15 residues. From germline, CDR1 is SGDLS and CDR2 YYNGEE. The ends lost 3 bases at V and 4 bases at J; junction bases unmatched: 4. The CDR3 here is CASSADRGQGNTIYF. The CDR3, as DNA: TGTGCCAGCAGCGCCGACAGGGGGCAAGGAAACACCATATATTTT.

The chain combines TRBV11-2 with TRBJ2-6; TRBD1 matches at 10 bases. Germline lookup yields CDR1 SGHAT and CDR2 FQNNGV. With 5 bases clipped from V and 4 bases from J, the junction kept 8 bases outside the gene matches. The CDR3 is 17 residues long. Here the CDR3 DNA reads TGTGCCAGCAGCCAAATAGACAGGGGGCTCGGGGCCAACGTCCTGACTTTC. It is translated as CASSQIDRGLGANVLTF.

The V and J genes are TRBV10-3 and TRBJ2-2, with 11 bases identical to TRBD2. Germline V lookup: CDR1 ENHRY, CDR2 SYGVKD. Losses at the gene ends were 3 bases for V and 4 bases for J; bases not matched to a gene: 4. This CDR3 is built from 16 residues. Written as DNA, the CDR3 is TGTGCCATCAGTGAAGGTCTAGCGGGAGGCACCGGGGAGCTGTTTTTT. Translated: CAISEGLAGGTGELFF.

The chain carries TRBV3-1 (or the pseudogene TRBV3-2) and TRBJ2-3; D not resolved. V was shortened by 1 base and J by 9 bases, with 8 bases between the two germline ends. The CDR3 covers 12 residues. Germline V CDR1 and CDR2: LGHDT, YNNKEL (reference sequence). The CDR3 DNA sequence: TGTGCCAGCAGCCAAGCGGGTAGGACGCAGTATTTT. Its protein is CASSQAGRTQYF.

The gene calls are TRBV12-5 and TRBJ1-1; 7 bases are a match to TRBD1. The ends lost 7 bases at V and 5 bases at J; junction bases unmatched: 1. CDR1 and CDR2 from the germline V gene are LGHNT and FRNRAP. The CDR3 covers 11 residues. The DNA of the CDR3 is TGTGCTAGTGAACAGGGGACTGAAGCTTTCTTT. As protein: CASEQGTEAFF.

V usage is TRBV3-1 (or the pseudogene TRBV3-2) and J usage is TRBJ2-5, with D tentatively TRBD1 (5 bases). Trimming removed 0 bases at V and 3 bases at J, with 11 bases between. There are 15 residues in the CDR3. The germline gives CDR1 LGHDT, CDR2 YNNKEL (reference sequence). The CDR3 loop reads CASSQDLAREETQYF. CDR3 coding DNA: TGTGCCAGCAGCCAAGATCTTGCCAGGGAAGAGACCCAGTACTTC.

This rearrangement joins TRBV6-5 to TRBJ1-2; D ambiguous. The CDR3 runs 11 residues. The germline CDR1 and CDR2 sequences are MNHEY and SVGAGI. V lost 2 bases to trimming and J lost 6 bases, with 4 bases between them. CDR3 amino acids: CASSYGDGYTF. CDR3 DNA sequence: TGTGCCAGCAGTTACGGAGATGGCTACACCTTC.

V and J are TRBV2 and TRBJ2-4; possibly TRBD2 for D (5 bases). The CDR3 extends over 16 amino acids. V lost 6 bases, J lost 2 bases, and 17 bases lay in between. Germline-derived CDR1 and CDR2 are SNHLY and FYNNEI. In DNA form, the CDR3 reads TGTGCCAGCAGCCCCGGATTAGCGACTCCCAAAAACATTCAGTACTTC. Its translation is CASSPGLATPKNIQYF.

The chain links TRBV9 to TRBJ2-7, with TRBD1 as a possible D gene (6 bases). CDR3 size: 14 residues. The germline CDR1 and CDR2 sequences are SGDLS and YYNGEE. V lost 0 bases and J lost 4, with 11 bases in between. Here the CDR3 reads CASSVVAGAYEQYF. The CDR3 DNA reads TGTGCCAGCAGCGTAGTGGCAGGGGCATACGAGCAGTACTTC. Looking up the rest from reference TRBV9 and TRBJ2-7 gives the full variable domain: DSGVTQTPKHLITATGQRVTLRCSPRSGDLSVYWYQQSLDQGLQFLIQYYNGEERAKGNILERFSAQQFPDLHSELNLSSLELGDSALYFCASSVVAGAYEQYFGPGTRLTVT.

As for this clone: The same CDR3 can be traced to other DNA sequences in this sample. The CDR3 DNA follows: TGTGCCAGCAGCTTGGGACTAGCAGCCTACAATGAGCAGTTCTTC. It specifies CASSLGLAAYNEQFF. The rearrangement joins TRBV7-9 to TRBJ2-1, with 9 bases that match TRBD2. V trimming: 3 bases; J trimming: 2 bases; junction bases outside the gene matches: 2. Germline CDR1 SEHNR, CDR2 FQNEAQ (reference sequence). The CDR3 spans 15 residues.

V gene TRBV7-9 combines with J gene TRBJ1-1; D perhaps matches TRBD1 (6 bases). V lost 1 base, J lost 1 base, and 10 bases lay in between. The CDR3 contains 15 residues. Germline V gene lookup returns CDR1 SEHNR and CDR2 FQNEAQ (reference sequence). DNA of the CDR3: TGTGCCAGCAGCTTAGTTCAGGGACAGAACACTGAAGCTTTCTTT. It yields the protein CASSLVQGQNTEAFF.

The CDR3 nucleotides read TGTGCCAGCAGTTTACTCAGGGGGAACACCGGGGAGCTGTTTTTT. Translated: CASSLLRGNTGELFF. The chain is built from TRBV28 and TRBJ2-2; perhaps TRBD1 as D (6 bases). There are 15 residues in the CDR3. Germline loops: CDR1 MDHEN, CDR2 SYDVKM. V was pared by 2 bases and J by 1 base, with 8 bases between.

This chain joins TRBV3-1 (or the pseudogene TRBV3-2) and TRBJ1-4; TRBD1 might be the D (5 bases). The CDR3 totals 14 residues. With 5 bases removed from V and 8 bases from J, the gap between germline ends came to 15 bases. CDR1 LGHDT and CDR2 YNNKEL come from the germline V gene (reference sequence). The CDR3 loop is CASSTGPIREKLFF. In DNA, the CDR3 is TGTGCCAGCAGCACAGGTCCCATAAGAGAAAAACTGTTTTTT.

The chain carries TRBV5-6 and TRBJ2-7; TRBD2 matches at 10 bases. J lost 2 bases, V lost 4 bases, and 12 bases had no gene match. The CDR3 covers 17 residues. The V gene's germline CDR1 is SGHDT and CDR2 YYEEEE. The CDR3: CASSRGYLAGGPYEQYF. In DNA form, the CDR3 reads TGTGCCAGCAGCCGAGGATACTTAGCGGGAGGCCCCTACGAGCAGTACTTC. The full variable domain, with the rest looked up from reference TRBV5-6 and TRBJ2-7, is DAGVTQSPTHLIKTRGQQVTLRCSPKSGHDTVSWYQQALGQGPQFIFQYYEEEERQRGNFPDRFSGHQFPNYSSELNVNALLLGDSALYLCASSRGYLAGGPYEQYFGPGTRLTVT.

CDR3 sequence (DNA): TGTGCCAGCAGTTACTCTTTTCCAATGTCGGGACAAACCCTCAATCAGCCCCAGCATTTT. As protein: CASSYSFPMSGQTLNQPQHF. The rearrangement uses TRBV6-2 or TRBV6-3 and TRBJ1-5; perhaps TRBD1 as D (6 bases). The length of the CDR3 is 20 residues. CDR1 MNHEY and CDR2 SVGEGT come from the germline V gene. V was pared by 0 bases and J by 3 bases, with 24 bases between.

The chain is built from TRBV30 and TRBJ2-1; 8 bases line up with TRBD2. The CDR3 runs 14 residues. CDR1 GTSNPN and CDR2 SVGIG come from the germline V gene (reference sequence). The trim removed 3 bases at V and 7 bases at J, leaving 8 bases unmatched. The CDR3 coding sequence is TGTGCCTGGAGCGCCGTTAGCGGGATTAATGAGCAGTTCTTC. This encodes CAWSAVSGINEQFF.

The J gene is TRBJ1-1, the V gene TRBV30; TRBD1 might be the D (5 bases). The CDR3 has 15 amino acids. In germline, CDR1 is GTSNPN, CDR2 SVGIG (reference sequence). Trimming pared 2 bases from V and 3 bases from J, leaving 16 bases between. CDR3 bases: TGTGCCTGGAGTATGTCGGGGGGAGGAGACACTGAAGCTTTCTTT. Amino acid sequence: CAWSMSGGGDTEAFF.

The chain recombines TRBV27 with TRBJ1-1; 8 positions agree with TRBD1. The length of the CDR3 is 16 residues. V was pared by 4 bases and J by 10 bases, with 17 bases of the junction left unmatched. CDR1 and CDR2 from the germline V gene are MNHEY and SMNVEV (reference sequence). In DNA form, the CDR3 reads TGTGCCAGCAGTTCCCACCCCAAAGGACAGGGATGGAGAGCTTTCTTT. Protein sequence: CASSSHPKGQGWRAFF.

This chain uses TRBV27 with TRBJ1-6, with unresolved D. Germline V lookup: CDR1 MNHEY, CDR2 SMNVEV (reference sequence). The CDR3 loop spans 17 amino acids. Trimming removed 0 bases from V and 7 bases from J, with 16 bases in between. This chain's CDR3 is CASSLSAESNWNSPLHF. The CDR3 nucleotides read TGTGCCAGCAGTTTATCAGCCGAATCAAATTGGAATTCACCCCTCCACTTT.

This clone occurred a few times. The rearrangement uses TRBV5-4 and TRBJ2-7, with D maybe TRBD2 (6 bases). The CDR3 is made up of 13 amino acids. Germline loops: CDR1 SGHNT, CDR2 YYREEE (reference sequence). V lost 7 bases and J 4 bases, leaving 15 bases between the germline ends. The CDR3 loop is CASARDSFYEQYF. DNA for the CDR3: TGTGCCAGCGCCCGGGACTCCTTTTACGAGCAGTACTTC.

The chain combines TRBV28 with TRBJ2-7, with D possibly TRBD2 on 6 matching bases. In germline, CDR1 is MDHEN, CDR2 SYDVKM. With 7 bases removed from V and 3 bases from J, the gap between germline ends came to 16 bases. The CDR3 is 14 amino acids. The DNA for the CDR3 is TGTGCCAGCACCAGGGCCGGGGGATTCTACGAGCAGTACTTC. Translation: CASTRAGGFYEQYF.

The V call is TRBV29-1, the J call TRBJ2-3; no reliable D call. Looked up from germline, CDR1 is SQVTM and CDR2 is ANQGSEA. The CDR3 has 14 residues. The germline V and J ends were trimmed by 4 bases and 0 bases, with 11 bases remaining between them. CDR3 in DNA: TGCAGCGTTGTTATCGCGCTTAGCACAGATACGCAGTATTTT. Encoded protein: CSVVIALSTDTQYF.

V gene TRBV5-1 combines with J gene TRBJ1-3; possible D gene TRBD1, 6 bases. Germline values: CDR1 SGHRS, CDR2 YFSETQ. The CDR3 contains 17 residues. Trimming took off 4 bases at V and 5 bases at J, with 22 bases between the two ends. The CDR3 bases are TGCGCCAGCAGCCCCGGGTCCAACAGGGTCGGGAGAAACACCATATATTTT. This encodes CASSPGSNRVGRNTIYF.